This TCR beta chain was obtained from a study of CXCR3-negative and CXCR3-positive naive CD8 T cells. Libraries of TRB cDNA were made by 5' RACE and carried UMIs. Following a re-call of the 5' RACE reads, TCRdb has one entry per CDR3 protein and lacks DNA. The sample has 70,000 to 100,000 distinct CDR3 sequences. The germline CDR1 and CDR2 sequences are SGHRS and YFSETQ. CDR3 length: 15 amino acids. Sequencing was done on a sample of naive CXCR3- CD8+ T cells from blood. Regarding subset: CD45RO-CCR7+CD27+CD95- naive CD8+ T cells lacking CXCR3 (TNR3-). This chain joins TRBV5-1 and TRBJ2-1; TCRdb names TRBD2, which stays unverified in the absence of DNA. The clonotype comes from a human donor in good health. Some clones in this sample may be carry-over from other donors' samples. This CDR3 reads CASGYGGASSSEQFF.